A selection of T cell receptor beta chains follows, all from one sample in a study of blood T cell repertoires in COVID-19. TCRdb keeps only in-frame clones here, not all; method: immunoSEQ multiplex PCR. The sample contains 250,000 or so clones, approximately 86% of which appear only once. The sample taken for sequencing was PBMCs or T cells enriched from blood (not recorded which). Receptor source: a woman younger than 35 who had recovered from COVID-19. Both conserved end residues are part of each CDR3. Fields, in order: J gene, clone size, D gene, V gene, CDR3 protein, CDR3 DNA. The D gene is left open where the match is weak. Clone size is stated in some rows and not others, as once, few, many or a class when expanded.

TRBJ2-1,NA,TRBD2,TRBV7-3,CASSLNSGSSYNEQFF,TGTGCCAGCAGCTTAAATAGCGGGAGCTCCTACAATGAGCAGTTCTTC
TRBJ2-7,NA,NA,TRBV11-3,CASRNTWAGAASEQYF,TGTGCCAGCCGCAACACGTGGGCGGGGGCGGCCTCCGAGCAGTACTTC
TRBJ1-2,NA,NA,TRBV27,CASRPNRRTGGYGYTF,TGTGCCAGCAGGCCGAACCGGAGGACCGGCGGCTATGGCTACACCTTC
TRBJ1-5,NA,NA,TRBV30,CAWSTSTEPNQPQHF,TGTGCCTGGAGTACATCGACAGAGCCCAATCAGCCCCAGCATTTT
TRBJ1-4,NA,TRBD1,TRBV29-1,CSVEDQTGVEKLFF,TGCAGCGTTGAAGATCAGACAGGGGTTGAAAAACTGTTTTTT
TRBJ1-4,NA,NA,TRBV4-3,CASSQDRDSNEKLFF,TGCGCCAGCAGCCAAGATCGGGATTCTAATGAAAAACTGTTTTTT
TRBJ2-2,NA,TRBD1,TRBV19,CASSIVWDRLTNTGELFF,TGTGCCAGTAGTATAGTTTGGGACAGACTAACAAACACCGGGGAGCTGTTTTTT
TRBJ2-7,NA,TRBD1,TRBV4-1,CASSQDATGGAYEQYF,TGCGCCAGCAGCCAAGACGCGACAGGGGGAGCCTACGAGCAGTACTTC
TRBJ2-1,NA,NA,TRBV7-5,CVRSLFSLVGFYNEQFF,TGTGTCAGAAGCTTATTCTCACTAGTAGGCTTCTACAATGAGCAGTTCTTC
TRBJ2-1,NA,TRBD1,TRBV2,CASSVGDRGNNEQFF,TGTGCCAGCAGTGTGGGGGACAGGGGTAACAATGAGCAGTTCTTC
TRBJ2-2,once,TRBD1,TRBV7-2,CASSTGQGRTGELFF,TGTGCCAGCAGCACTGGACAGGGCCGAACCGGGGAGCTGTTTTTT
TRBJ2-7,NA,TRBD1,TRBV18,CASSPSGTDYEQYF,TGTGCCAGCTCACCTTCCGGGACAGATTACGAGCAGTACTTC
TRBJ1-6,NA,NA,TRBV27,CASPWGNRAGYNSPLHF,TGTGCCAGCCCGTGGGGAAACAGGGCCGGTTATAATTCACCCCTCCACTTT
TRBJ2-7,medium-sized,TRBD1,TRBV5-4,CASSAPTGAPHEQYF,TGTGCCAGCAGCGCGCCAACAGGGGCCCCCCACGAGCAGTACTTC
TRBJ2-7,NA,NA,TRBV29-1,CSVESATLLYF,TGCAGCGTTGAAAGCGCCACCTTGCTGTACTTC
TRBJ2-7,NA,TRBD2,TRBV2,CASRFGTSGAYEQYF,TGTGCCAGCAGATTCGGGACTAGCGGGGCCTACGAGCAGTACTTC
TRBJ2-7,NA,TRBD1,TRBV2,CASCRGRGYEQYF,TGTGCCAGCTGCCGGGGCAGGGGGTACGAGCAGTACTTC
TRBJ2-1,NA,TRBD2,TRBV5-8,CASSVRTSGKQFF,TGTGCCAGCAGCGTCCGGACTAGCGGGAAGCAGTTCTTC
TRBJ2-5,NA,NA,TRBV7-2,CASSLYPRRQETQYF,TGTGCCAGCAGCTTATATCCCCGGAGACAAGAGACCCAGTACTTC
TRBJ2-7,NA,NA,TRBV4-2,CASSQGEGRPSYEQYF,TGTGCCAGCAGCCAAGGTGAGGGCCGGCCTTCCTACGAGCAGTACTTC
TRBJ2-1,NA,NA,TRBV30,CAWSSRRFTYNEQFF,TGTGCCTGGAGTTCACGGCGGTTCACCTACAATGAGCAGTTCTTC
TRBJ2-7,NA,TRBD2,TRBV19,CASSQGLGEFYEQYF,TGTGCCAGTAGCCAGGGACTAGGTGAGTTCTACGAGCAGTACTTC
TRBJ1-6,NA,NA,TRBV30,CASRLGSSYNSPLHF,TGTGCCTCGCGTCTAGGTTCGTCCTATAATTCACCCCTCCACTTT
TRBJ1-2,NA,NA,TRBV24-1,CATSDGRPSYGYTF,TGTGCCACCAGTGATGGGAGACCCTCATACGGCTACACCTTC
TRBJ2-3,NA,TRBD2,TRBV28,CASSSPLGLADTDTQYF,TGTGCCAGCAGTTCACCCCTGGGACTAGCCGACACAGATACGCAGTATTTT
TRBJ2-3,NA,TRBD2,TRBV7-3,CASSTTSGRTDTQYF,TGTGCCAGCAGCACCACTAGCGGGCGCACAGATACGCAGTATTTT
TRBJ2-2,NA,NA,TRBV7-8,CASSRPLAGPGELFF,TGTGCCAGCAGCCGCCCCCTGGCAGGGCCCGGGGAGCTGTTTTTT
TRBJ1-5,NA,TRBD1,TRBV19,CASRRTGGIGQPQHF,TGTGCCAGTAGAAGGACAGGGGGTATAGGTCAGCCCCAGCATTTT
TRBJ2-7,NA,TRBD1,TRBV5-1,CASSGGTGGYYEQYF,TGCGCCAGCAGCGGGGGGACAGGGGGCTATTACGAGCAGTACTTC
TRBJ1-1,NA,TRBD1,TRBV30,CAWLSGTETFEAFF,TGTGCCTGGCTCTCCGGGACAGAGACCTTTGAAGCTTTCTTT
TRBJ1-5,NA,NA,TRBV28,CASSSAVRGRNQPQHF,TGTGCCAGCAGCTCCGCGGTTCGGGGTCGCAATCAGCCCCAGCATTTT
TRBJ2-7,NA,TRBD1,TRBV27,CASSFAGTGSYEQYF,TGTGCCAGCAGTTTCGCCGGGACAGGGTCTTACGAGCAGTACTTC
TRBJ2-2,NA,TRBD1,TRBV7-6,CASSARTGFSGELFF,TGTGCCAGCAGCGCCCGGACAGGGTTTAGCGGGGAGCTGTTTTTT
TRBJ1-1,once,NA,TRBV4-1,CASSQLITGWAEAFF,TGCGCCAGCAGCCAACTCATTACAGGGTGGGCTGAAGCTTTCTTT
TRBJ1-2,NA,NA,TRBV19,CASSIEGENYGYTF,TGTGCCAGTAGTATCGAGGGGGAGAACTATGGCTACACCTTC
TRBJ1-3,NA,TRBD1,TRBV5-1,CASSLGQGKAGNTIYF,TGCGCCAGCAGCTTGGGACAGGGGAAGGCTGGAAACACCATATATTTT
TRBJ1-2,NA,TRBD1,TRBV30,CAWSRGLGGYTF,TGTGCCTGGAGCAGGGGGCTCGGTGGCTACACCTTC
TRBJ2-7,NA,TRBD1,TRBV6-1,CASSEAPSGGGVEQYF,TGTGCCAGCAGTGAAGCCCCCTCAGGGGGCGGGGTCGAGCAGTACTTC
TRBJ2-2,NA,TRBD1,TRBV28,CTSSSPGDRGLSGELFF,TGTACCAGCAGTTCGCCCGGGGACAGGGGGCTGTCCGGGGAGCTGTTTTTT
TRBJ1-2,NA,NA,TRBV13,CASSSPDTGYGYTF,TGTGCCAGCAGCTCCCCCGATACCGGCTATGGCTACACCTTC
TRBJ1-5,NA,NA,TRBV30,CAWTDSHFGGQPQHF,TGTGCCTGGACAGATTCGCATTTCGGGGGTCAGCCCCAGCATTTT
TRBJ1-5,NA,TRBD1,TRBV5-8,CASSLGQGSLRNQPQHF,TGTGCCAGCAGCTTGGGACAGGGAAGTCTGCGCAATCAGCCCCAGCATTTT
TRBJ1-4,NA,NA,TRBV7-9,CASSPPEGIELNEKLFF,TGTGCCAGCAGCCCACCGGAGGGCATAGAACTCAATGAAAAACTGTTTTTT
TRBJ1-1,once,TRBD1,TRBV3-1/TRBV3-2,CASRPGTGGNTEAFF,TGTGCCAGCAGGCCCGGGACAGGGGGGAACACTGAAGCTTTCTTT
TRBJ2-3,NA,TRBD2,TRBV7-6,CASSLRGWLAGDPTTDTQYF,TGTGCCAGCAGCTTAAGGGGGTGGCTAGCGGGGGACCCCACGACAGATACGCAGTATTTT
TRBJ1-1,once,NA,TRBV6-5,CASSLVQGATEAFF,TGTGCCAGCAGCCTAGTACAGGGAGCAACTGAAGCTTTCTTT
TRBJ2-7,NA,TRBD2,TRBV3-1/TRBV3-2,CASSQHGGGYEQYF,TGTGCCAGCAGCCAACACGGCGGGGGTTACGAGCAGTACTTC
TRBJ1-5,NA,NA,TRBV28,CASSLDWGGGQPQHF,TGTGCCAGCAGTCTCGATTGGGGGGGCGGCCAGCCCCAGCATTTT